This TCR beta chain is from a study of cytomegalovirus exposure and HLA in healthy donors. The study ran its PCR with 60 Vbeta and 13 Jbeta primers. TCRdb's copy holds only in-frame clones and misses some; the assay was immunoSEQ multiplex PCR. The data contain 150,000 to 200,000 clones, roughly 71% of them singletons. Germline assignment: CDR1 MDHEN and CDR2 SYDVKM. This CDR3 has 13 residues. Trimming removed 8 bases from V and 8 bases from J, with 15 bases in between. Study findings and constraints: Presence/absence results assume similar sequencing depth per donor, which may not hold. The study recorded about 150 TCR beta chains that were cytomegalovirus-associated. In a later analysis, productive TCRs from donors in an Asian-associated ancestry cluster reportedly carried fewer N-insertions than the cohort mean. Within the data, a cluster of highly shared sequence variants was likely a sequencing artifact.

A note on this clone: The antigen remains undetermined. Other DNA sequences within the sample encode an identical CDR3.

This clonotype originated in a male donor in good health and CMV-seropositive. The sample comprised PBMCs. The rearrangement links TRBV28 to TRBJ1-4; D not certain. CDR3 region: CASEHVTREKLFF. CDR3 nucleotide sequence: TGTGCCAGCGAACACGTTACTAGGGAAAAACTGTTTTTT.